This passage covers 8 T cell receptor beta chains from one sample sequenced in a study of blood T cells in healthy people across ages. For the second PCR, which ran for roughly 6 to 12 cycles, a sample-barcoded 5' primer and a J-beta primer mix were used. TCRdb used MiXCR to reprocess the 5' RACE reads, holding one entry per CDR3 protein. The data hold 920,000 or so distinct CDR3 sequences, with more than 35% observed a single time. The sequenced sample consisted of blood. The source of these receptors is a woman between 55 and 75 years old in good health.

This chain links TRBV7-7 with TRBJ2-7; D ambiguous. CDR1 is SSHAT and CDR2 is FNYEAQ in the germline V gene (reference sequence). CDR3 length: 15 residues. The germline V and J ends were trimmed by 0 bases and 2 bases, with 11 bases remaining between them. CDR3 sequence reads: CASSLAAGETYEQYF. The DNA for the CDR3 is TGTGCCAGCAGCTTAGCGGCTGGAGAAACCTACGAGCAGTACTTC.

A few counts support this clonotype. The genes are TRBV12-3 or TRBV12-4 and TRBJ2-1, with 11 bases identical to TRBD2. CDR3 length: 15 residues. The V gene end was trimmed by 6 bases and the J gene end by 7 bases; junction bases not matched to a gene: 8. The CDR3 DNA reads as TGTGCCAGCAGATACACTAGCGGGAGCCTAAATGAGCAGTTCTTC. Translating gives CASRYTSGSLNEQFF.

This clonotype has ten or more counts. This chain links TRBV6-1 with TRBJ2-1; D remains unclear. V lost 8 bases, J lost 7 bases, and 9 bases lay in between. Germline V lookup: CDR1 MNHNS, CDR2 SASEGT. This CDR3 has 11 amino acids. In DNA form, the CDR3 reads TGTGCCAGCCCGTACGGTAATGAGCAGTTCTTC. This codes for CASPYGNEQFF.

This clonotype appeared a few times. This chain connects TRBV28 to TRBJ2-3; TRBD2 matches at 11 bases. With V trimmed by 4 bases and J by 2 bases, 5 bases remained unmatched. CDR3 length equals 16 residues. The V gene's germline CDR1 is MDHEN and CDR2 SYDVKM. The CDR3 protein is CASSSLAGDFTDTQYF. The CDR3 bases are TGTGCCAGCAGTTCACTAGCGGGAGACTTCACAGATACGCAGTATTTT.

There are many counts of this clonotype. CDR3 loop: CSVVPEGIEQFF. The CDR3 coding sequence is TGCAGCGTTGTGCCGGAGGGTATTGAGCAGTTCTTC. This rearrangement joins TRBV29-1 to TRBJ2-1; tentatively, D is TRBD2 (6 bases). Germline V gene data show CDR1 as SQVTM and CDR2 as ANQGSEA. V shed 4 bases and J shed 9 bases, with 13 bases lying between them. CDR3 length: 12 residues.

This CDR3 reads CASSYGLAGNEQYF. The DNA of the CDR3 is TGTGCCAGCAGTTACGGACTAGCGGGTAATGAGCAGTACTTC. The rearrangement uses TRBV6-5 and TRBJ2-7, with 11 bases fitting TRBD2. V trimming: 2 bases; J trimming: 7 bases; junction bases outside the gene matches: 4. The CDR3 consists of 14 residues. CDR1 MNHEY and CDR2 SVGAGI come from the germline V gene.

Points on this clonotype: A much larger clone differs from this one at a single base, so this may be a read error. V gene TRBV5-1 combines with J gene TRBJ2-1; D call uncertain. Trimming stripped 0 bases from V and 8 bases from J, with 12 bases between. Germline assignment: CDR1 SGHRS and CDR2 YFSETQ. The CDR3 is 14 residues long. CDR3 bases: TGCGCCAGCAGCTTGGCTCTGACCCACGATGAGCAGTTCTTC. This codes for CASSLALTHDEQFF.

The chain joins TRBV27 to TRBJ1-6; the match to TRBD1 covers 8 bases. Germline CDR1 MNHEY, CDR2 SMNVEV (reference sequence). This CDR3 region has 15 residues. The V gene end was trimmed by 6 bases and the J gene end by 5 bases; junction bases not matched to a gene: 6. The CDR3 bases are TGTGCCAGCAGGGGGACAGGATTTGATAATTCACCCCTCCACTTT. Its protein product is CASRGTGFDNSPLHF.